The 2 T cell receptor beta chains presented below share a single source sample, sequenced in a study of shared clonotypes between healthy human individuals. Method: immunoSEQ multiplex PCR; TCRdb's copy keeps in-frame clones and lacks some. The top ten hold roughly 0.13% of the sample, which has a few million clones, nearly 97% seen once. The source material was naive CD4+ T cells sorted from blood. Described subset: CD45RA+ positively selected. The receptor set was obtained from a man aged 18 to 35 in good health.

This chain connects TRBV4-1 to TRBJ2-5, with 7 bases lining up with TRBD2. The V gene end was trimmed by 0 bases and the J gene end by 5 bases; junction bases not matched to a gene: 9. Germline V gene data show CDR1 as MGHRA and CDR2 as YSYEKL. The CDR3 runs 16 residues. CDR3 protein: CASSQEGGRKGETQYF. CDR3 coding DNA: TGCGCCAGCAGCCAAGAAGGCGGGAGAAAAGGGGAGACCCAGTACTTC.

The rearrangement joins TRBV7-9 to TRBJ2-7; 9 bases are a match to TRBD1. With 5 bases clipped from V and 5 bases from J, the junction kept 7 bases outside the gene matches. Germline CDR1 is SEHNR and CDR2 is FQNEAQ (reference sequence). The CDR3 runs to 14 residues. In DNA form, the CDR3 reads TGTGCCAGCAGCCGGGACAGGGTGATCAACGAGCAGTACTTC. Its translation: CASSRDRVINEQYF.